The clone carrying this TCR beta chain was found a few times. Its specificity is unknown. The sample comes from a study of T-cell memory formation after mild COVID-19. Study-wide context: In these data, TCR clusters were largely donor specific. Study-level points and caveats: Clones that contracted clustered mainly in CM and EM if CD4+ and in EMRA if CD8+.

A single record per CDR3 protein comes from TCRdb applying MiXCR to the 5' RACE reads. The table has 310,000 or so distinct CDR3 sequences, approximately 16% seen once. Looked up from germline, CDR1 is SGHRS and CDR2 is YFSETQ. CDR3 length equals 14 residues. J gave up 8 bases and V 4 bases, and 8 bases lay outside the gene matches. The sequenced material came from PBMCs or a T cell subset sorted from them (not recorded which). V gene TRBV5-1 combines with J gene TRBJ2-1; TRBD2 agrees at 8 bases. The TCR comes from a man aged 18 to 30 who had mild COVID-19 (a few samples of this study predate the infection). Cell type and time point are not known. The DNA of the CDR3 is TGCGCCAGCAGCCCGGGGGGGCACGGCGATGAGCAGTTCTTC. Translating it yields CASSPGGHGDEQFF.